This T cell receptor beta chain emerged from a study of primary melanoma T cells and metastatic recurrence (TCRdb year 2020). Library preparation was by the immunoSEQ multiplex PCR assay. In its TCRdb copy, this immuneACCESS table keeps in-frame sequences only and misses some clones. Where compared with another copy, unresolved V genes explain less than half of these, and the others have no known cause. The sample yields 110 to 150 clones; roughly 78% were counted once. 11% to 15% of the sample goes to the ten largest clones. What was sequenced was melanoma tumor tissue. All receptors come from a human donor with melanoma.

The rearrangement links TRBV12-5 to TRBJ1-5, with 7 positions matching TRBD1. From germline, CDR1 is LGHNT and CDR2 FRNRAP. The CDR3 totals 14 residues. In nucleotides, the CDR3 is TGTGCCAGCGGGACAGCCGATAGCAATCAGCCCCAGCATTTT. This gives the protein CASGTADSNQPQHF.